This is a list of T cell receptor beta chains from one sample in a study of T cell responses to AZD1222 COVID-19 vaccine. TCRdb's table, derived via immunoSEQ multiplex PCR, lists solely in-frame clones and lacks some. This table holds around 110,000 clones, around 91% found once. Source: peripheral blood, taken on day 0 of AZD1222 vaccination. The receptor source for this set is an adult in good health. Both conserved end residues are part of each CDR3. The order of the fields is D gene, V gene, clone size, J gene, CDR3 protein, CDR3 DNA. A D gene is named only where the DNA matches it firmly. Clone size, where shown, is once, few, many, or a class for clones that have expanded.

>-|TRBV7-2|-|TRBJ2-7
CASSHPFGEQYF
TGTGCCAGCAGCCATCCCTTCGGGGAGCAGTACTTC
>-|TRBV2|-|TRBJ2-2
CASSEAGLITGELFF
TGTGCCAGCAGTGAAGCCGGGTTGATTACCGGGGAGCTGTTTTTT
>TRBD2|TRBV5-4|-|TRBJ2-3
CASSLVLAGLGTDTQYF
TGTGCCAGCAGCTTGGTTCTAGCGGGGTTGGGCACAGATACGCAGTATTTT
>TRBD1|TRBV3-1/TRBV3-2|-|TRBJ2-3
CASSQGTGTTDTQYF
TGTGCCAGCAGCCAGGGGACAGGGACCACAGATACGCAGTATTTT
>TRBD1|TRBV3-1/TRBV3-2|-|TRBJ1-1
CASSQGQGALGTEAFF
TGTGCCAGCAGCCAAGGGCAGGGGGCGCTTGGGACTGAAGCTTTCTTT
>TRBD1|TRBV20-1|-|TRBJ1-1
CSATDRVQAFF
TGCAGTGCTACGGACAGGGTTCAAGCTTTCTTT
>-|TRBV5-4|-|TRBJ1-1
CASSQGSNTEAFF
TGTGCCAGCAGCCAGGGGTCGAACACTGAAGCTTTCTTT
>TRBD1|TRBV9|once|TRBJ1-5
CASSAPDRVNQPQHF
TGTGCCAGCAGCGCCCCAGACAGGGTCAATCAGCCCCAGCATTTT
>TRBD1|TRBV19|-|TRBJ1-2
CASRGDRVGYTF
TGTGCCAGTAGGGGGGACAGGGTTGGCTACACCTTC
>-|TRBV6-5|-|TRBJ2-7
CASRLGDKNYEQYF
TGTGCCAGCAGACTAGGGGACAAAAACTACGAGCAGTACTTC
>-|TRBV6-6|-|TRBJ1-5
CASSGISGNQPQHF
TGTGCCAGCTCGGGAATATCGGGCAATCAGCCCCAGCATTTT
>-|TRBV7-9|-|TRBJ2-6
CASSLVGGPGANVLTF
TGTGCCAGCAGCTTAGTTGGGGGGCCCGGGGCCAACGTCCTGACTTTC
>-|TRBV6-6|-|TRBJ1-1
CASSYSYGAARSQAFF
TGTGCCAGCAGTTACTCGTATGGGGCCGCCCGGTCCCAAGCTTTCTTT
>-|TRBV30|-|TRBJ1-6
CAWSVPDISSSPLHF
TGTGCCTGGAGTGTACCTGACATCTCAAGTTCACCCCTCCACTTT
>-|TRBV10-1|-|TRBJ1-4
CAVKTVSHRKDEKLFF
TGCGCCGTCAAGACAGTGAGTCATAGGAAGGATGAAAAACTGTTTTTT
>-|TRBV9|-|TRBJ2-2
CASSRNTGELFF
TGTGCCAGCAGCAGGAACACCGGGGAGCTGTTTTTT
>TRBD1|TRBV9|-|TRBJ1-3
CASSAGDSSKNTIYF
TGTGCCAGCAGCGCCGGGGACAGCTCTAAAAACACCATATATTTT
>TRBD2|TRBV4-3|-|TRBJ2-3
CASSLIAGGEGDTQYF
TGCGCCAGCAGCCTTATAGCGGGGGGCGAGGGAGATACGCAGTATTTT
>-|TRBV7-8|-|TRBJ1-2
CASSTMGSPSNYGYTF
TGTGCCAGCAGCACGATGGGCAGCCCTTCTAACTATGGCTACACCTTC
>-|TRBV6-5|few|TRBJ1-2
CASSQGTHGYTF
TGTGCCAGCAGTCAGGGGACCCATGGCTACACCTTC
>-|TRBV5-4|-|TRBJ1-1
CASSLPTGNTEAFF
TGTGCCAGCAGCTTGCCGACTGGGAACACTGAAGCTTTCTTT
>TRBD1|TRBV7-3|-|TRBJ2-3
CASRRGTGGTDTQYF
TGTGCCAGCAGGCGCGGGACAGGGGGCACAGATACGCAGTATTTT
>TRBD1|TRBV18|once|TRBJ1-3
CASSPPGGISGGTIYF
TGTGCCAGCTCACCCCCAGGGGGCATATCTGGAGGCACCATATATTTT
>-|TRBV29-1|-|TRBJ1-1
CSVAGTEAFF
TGCAGCGTTGCAGGGACCGAAGCTTTCTTT
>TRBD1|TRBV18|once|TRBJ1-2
CASSSTGNGYTF
TGTGCCAGCTCATCGACAGGGAATGGCTACACCTTC
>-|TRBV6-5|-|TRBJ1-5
CASSYGRGQPQHF
TGTGCCAGCAGTTACGGGCGAGGTCAGCCCCAGCATTTT
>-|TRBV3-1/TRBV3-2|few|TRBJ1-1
CASSPGRNTEAFF
TGTGCCAGCAGCCCCGGACGGAACACTGAAGCTTTCTTT
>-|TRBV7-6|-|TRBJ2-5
CASSLSVKGLETQYF
TGTGCCAGCAGCTTATCCGTAAAGGGCCTAGAGACCCAGTACTTC
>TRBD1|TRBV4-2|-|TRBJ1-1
CASSHQTGEAFF
TGTGCCAGCAGCCACCAGACAGGGGAAGCTTTCTTT
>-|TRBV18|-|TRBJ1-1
CASSPPGDPNTEAFF
TGTGCCAGCTCACCACCGGGGGATCCGAACACTGAAGCTTTCTTT
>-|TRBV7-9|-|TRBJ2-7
CASSYTYEQYF
TGTGCCAGCAGCTACACTTACGAGCAGTACTTC
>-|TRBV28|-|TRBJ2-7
CASSLPSNRDRFSYEQYF
TGTGCCAGCAGTTTACCATCGAACCGGGACCGATTCTCCTACGAGCAGTACTTC
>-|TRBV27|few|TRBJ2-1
CATASGGVSYNEQFF
TGTGCCACCGCCAGCGGAGGTGTCTCCTACAATGAGCAGTTCTTC
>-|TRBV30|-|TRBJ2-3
CACQRLDTQYF
TGTGCCTGTCAAAGGTTAGATACGCAGTATTTT
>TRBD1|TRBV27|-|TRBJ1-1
CASRPDREMNTEAFF
TGTGCCAGCAGGCCCGACAGGGAAATGAACACTGAAGCTTTCTTT
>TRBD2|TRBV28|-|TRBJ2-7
CASSLLGSGGSYEQYF
TGTGCCAGCAGTTTACTTGGTAGCGGGGGATCCTACGAGCAGTACTTC
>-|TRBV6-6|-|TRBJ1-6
CASTIGGSPLHF
TGTGCCAGCACCATAGGAGGGTCACCCCTCCACTTT
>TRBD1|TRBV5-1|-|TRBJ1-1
CASSLVTGGTEAFF
TGCGCCAGCAGCTTGGTGACAGGGGGCACTGAAGCTTTCTTT
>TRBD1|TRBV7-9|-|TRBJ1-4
CASSLALTGNDEKLFF
TGTGCCAGCAGCTTAGCCCTGACAGGGAATGATGAAAAACTGTTTTTT
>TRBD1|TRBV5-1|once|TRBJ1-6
CACRQGAYSPLHF
TGCGCCTGCCGACAGGGGGCTTATTCACCCCTCCACTTT
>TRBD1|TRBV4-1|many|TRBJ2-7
CASSQQSGTGFYEQYF
TGCGCCAGCAGCCAACAGTCCGGGACAGGATTTTACGAGCAGTACTTC
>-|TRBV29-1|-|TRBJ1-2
CSVEDLGGSGSYGYTF
TGCAGCGTTGAAGATCTCGGTGGCAGCGGCTCATATGGCTACACCTTC
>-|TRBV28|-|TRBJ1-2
CASSLPGIQYGYTF
TGTGCCAGCAGTTTACCCGGGATACAATATGGCTACACCTTC
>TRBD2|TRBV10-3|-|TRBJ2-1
CAISEWGLAGTNEQFF
TGTGCCATCAGTGAGTGGGGACTAGCGGGAACAAATGAGCAGTTCTTC
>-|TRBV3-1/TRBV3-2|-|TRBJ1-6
CASSLSLRAPLHF
TGTGCCAGCAGCCTCAGCCTTAGGGCACCCCTCCACTTT
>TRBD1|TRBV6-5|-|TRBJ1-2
CASSYRRQGQGYTF
TGTGCCAGCAGTTACCGCCGACAGGGGCAAGGCTACACCTTC
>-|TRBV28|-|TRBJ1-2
CASSTLGGYTF
TGTGCCAGCAGTACTCTAGGGGGCTACACCTTC
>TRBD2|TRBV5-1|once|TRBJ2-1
CASSSSRTSEINEQFF
TGCGCCAGCAGCTCCTCACGGACTAGCGAGATAAATGAGCAGTTCTTC
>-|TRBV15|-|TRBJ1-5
CATSRDRGDQPQHF
TGTGCCACCAGCAGAGATCGAGGGGATCAGCCCCAGCATTTT
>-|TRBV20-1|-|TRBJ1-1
CSASDREAFF
TGCAGTGCTAGTGACAGAGAAGCTTTCTTT
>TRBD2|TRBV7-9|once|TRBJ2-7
CASSLWSGRITEQYF
TGTGCCAGCAGCTTATGGAGCGGGAGGATTACCGAGCAGTACTTC
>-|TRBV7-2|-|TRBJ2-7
CASSFFPTRHEQYF
TGTGCCAGCAGCTTTTTTCCCACTAGGCACGAGCAGTACTTC
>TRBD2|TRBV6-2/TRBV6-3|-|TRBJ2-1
CASSRHASGGASNEQFF
TGTGCCAGCAGTCGGCACGCTAGCGGGGGGGCAAGCAATGAGCAGTTCTTC